This TCR beta chain was captured by sequencing in a study of CD8 T cells in Susac syndrome. The CDR3 loop spans 11 amino acids. The V gene's germline CDR1 is MDHEN and CDR2 SYDVKM. Trimming left V 6 bases short and J 8 bases short, with 10 bases between. Reverse transcription of about 0.5 to 1 ug RNA was carried out with random hexamers. A single record per CDR3 protein comes from TCRdb applying MiXCR to the immunoSEQ multiplex PCR reads. Here the sample spans tens of thousands of distinct CDR3 sequences, over 90% being singletons. Treatment-naive patients with stable or active relapsing-remitting disease were the multiple sclerosis controls.

The chain employs TRBV28 and TRBJ1-2; perhaps TRBD1 as D (5 bases). The sequence was collected from a human donor with multiple sclerosis. The sequencing sample was made of CD4+ T cells from PBMCs. CDR3 protein: CASRGQEGYTF. The CDR3 DNA is TGTGCCAGCAGGGGGCAGGAAGGCTACACCTTC.